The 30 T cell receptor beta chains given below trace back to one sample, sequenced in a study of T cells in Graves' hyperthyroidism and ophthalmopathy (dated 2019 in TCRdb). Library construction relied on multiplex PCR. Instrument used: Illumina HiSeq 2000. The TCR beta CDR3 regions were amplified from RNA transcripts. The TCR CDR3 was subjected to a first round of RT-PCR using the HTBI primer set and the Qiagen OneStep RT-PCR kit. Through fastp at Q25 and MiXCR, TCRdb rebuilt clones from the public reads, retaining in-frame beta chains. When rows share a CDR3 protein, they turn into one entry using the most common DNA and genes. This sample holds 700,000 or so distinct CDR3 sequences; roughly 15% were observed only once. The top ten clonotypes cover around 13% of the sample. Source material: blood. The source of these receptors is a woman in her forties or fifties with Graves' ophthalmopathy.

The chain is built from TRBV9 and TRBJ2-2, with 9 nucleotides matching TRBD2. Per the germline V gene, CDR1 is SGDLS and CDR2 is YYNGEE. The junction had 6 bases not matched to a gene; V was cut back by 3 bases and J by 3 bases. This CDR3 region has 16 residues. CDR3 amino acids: CASSGSSGRYTGELFF. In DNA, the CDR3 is TGTGCCAGCAGCGGCAGTAGCGGGAGATACACCGGGGAGCTGTTTTTT.

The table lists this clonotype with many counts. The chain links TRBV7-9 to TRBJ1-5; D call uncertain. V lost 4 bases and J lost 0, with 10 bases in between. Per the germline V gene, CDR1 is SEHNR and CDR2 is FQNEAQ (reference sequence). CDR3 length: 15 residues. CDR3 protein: CASSSWGDSNQPQHF. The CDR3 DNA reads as TGTGCCAGCAGCTCGTGGGGAGATAGCAATCAGCCCCAGCATTTT.

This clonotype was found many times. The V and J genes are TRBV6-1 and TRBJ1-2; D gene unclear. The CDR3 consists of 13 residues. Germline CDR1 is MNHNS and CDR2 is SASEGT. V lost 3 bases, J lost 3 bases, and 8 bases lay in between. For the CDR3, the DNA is TGTGCCAGCAGTGACAGCTCAGACTATGGCTACACCTTC. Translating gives CASSDSSDYGYTF.

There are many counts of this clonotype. CDR3 loop: CASTKDRDLAWNEQFF. The CDR3 DNA follows: TGTGCCAGCACTAAAGACCGGGACTTAGCGTGGAATGAGCAGTTCTTC. V gene TRBV2 combines with J gene TRBJ2-1; D possibly corresponds to TRBD2 (6 bases). The CDR3 length is 16 residues. CDR1 is SNHLY and CDR2 is FYNNEI in the germline V gene. Between the trimmed V and J ends, which lost 7 bases and 7 bases, there was a span of 23 bases.

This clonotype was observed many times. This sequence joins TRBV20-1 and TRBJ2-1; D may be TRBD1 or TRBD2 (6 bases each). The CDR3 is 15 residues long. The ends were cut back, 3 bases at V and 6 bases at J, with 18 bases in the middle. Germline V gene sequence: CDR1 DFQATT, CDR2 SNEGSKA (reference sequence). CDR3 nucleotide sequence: TGCAGTGCTAGCCGACTGAGGGGGGACGGCAATGAGCAGTTCTTC. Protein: CSASRLRGDGNEQFF.

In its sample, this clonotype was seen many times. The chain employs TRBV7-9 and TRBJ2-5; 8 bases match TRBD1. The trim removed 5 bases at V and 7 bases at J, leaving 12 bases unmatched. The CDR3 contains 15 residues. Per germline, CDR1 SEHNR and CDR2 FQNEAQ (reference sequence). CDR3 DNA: TGTGCCAGCAGCCTCGACAGGGGTTCGGCGAGGACCCAGTACTTC. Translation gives CASSLDRGSARTQYF.

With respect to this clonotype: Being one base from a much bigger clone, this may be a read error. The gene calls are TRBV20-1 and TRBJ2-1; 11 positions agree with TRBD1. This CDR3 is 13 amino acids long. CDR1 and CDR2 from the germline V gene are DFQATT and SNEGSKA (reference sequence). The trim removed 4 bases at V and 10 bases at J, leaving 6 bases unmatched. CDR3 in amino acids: CSAKDRGRGEQFF. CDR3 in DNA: TGCAGTGCTAAGGACAGGGGGCGGGGGGAGCAGTTCTTC.

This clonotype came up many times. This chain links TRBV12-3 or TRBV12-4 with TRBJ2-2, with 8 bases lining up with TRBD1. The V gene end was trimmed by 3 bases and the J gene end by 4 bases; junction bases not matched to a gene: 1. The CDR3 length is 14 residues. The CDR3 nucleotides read TGTGCCAGCAGTTTGACAGGGGCCACCGGGGAGCTGTTTTTT. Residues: CASSLTGATGELFF.

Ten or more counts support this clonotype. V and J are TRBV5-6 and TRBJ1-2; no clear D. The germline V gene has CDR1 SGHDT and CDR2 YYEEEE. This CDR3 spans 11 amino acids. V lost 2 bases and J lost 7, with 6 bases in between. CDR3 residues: CASSFGTGYTF. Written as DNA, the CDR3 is TGTGCCAGCAGCTTCGGTACTGGCTACACCTTC.

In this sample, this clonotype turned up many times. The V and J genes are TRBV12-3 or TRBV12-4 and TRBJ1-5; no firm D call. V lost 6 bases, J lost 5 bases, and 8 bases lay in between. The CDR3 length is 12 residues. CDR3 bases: TGTGCCAGCAGCCTGGGGTATCAGCCCCAGCATTTT. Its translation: CASSLGYQPQHF.

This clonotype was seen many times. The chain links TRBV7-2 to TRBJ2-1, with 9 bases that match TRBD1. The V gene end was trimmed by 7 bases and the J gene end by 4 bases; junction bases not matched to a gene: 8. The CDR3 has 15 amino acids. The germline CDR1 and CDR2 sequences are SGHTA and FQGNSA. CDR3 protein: CASKRDRDLYNEQFF. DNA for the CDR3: TGTGCCAGCAAAAGGGACAGGGACCTTTACAATGAGCAGTTCTTC.

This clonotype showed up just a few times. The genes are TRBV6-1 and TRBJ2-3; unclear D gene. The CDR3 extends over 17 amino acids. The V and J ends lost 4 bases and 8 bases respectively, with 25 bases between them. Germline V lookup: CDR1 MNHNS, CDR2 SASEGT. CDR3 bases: TGTGCCAGCAGTGCGCATAAGGCCTCCCGGCTGTTTAGTACGCAGTATTTT. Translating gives CASSAHKASRLFSTQYF.

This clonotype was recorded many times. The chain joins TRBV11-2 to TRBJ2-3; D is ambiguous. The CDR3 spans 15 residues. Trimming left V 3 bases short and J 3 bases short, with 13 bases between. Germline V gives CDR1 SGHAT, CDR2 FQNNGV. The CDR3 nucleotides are TGTGCCAGCAGCTTTAATGTGGCCGGAACAGATACGCAGTATTTT. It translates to CASSFNVAGTDTQYF.

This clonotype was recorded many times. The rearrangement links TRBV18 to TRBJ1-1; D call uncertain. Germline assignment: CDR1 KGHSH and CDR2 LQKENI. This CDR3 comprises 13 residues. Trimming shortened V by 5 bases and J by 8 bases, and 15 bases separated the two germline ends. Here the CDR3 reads CASSSMLADEAFF. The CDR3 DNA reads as TGTGCCAGCTCATCGATGTTGGCAGACGAAGCTTTCTTT.

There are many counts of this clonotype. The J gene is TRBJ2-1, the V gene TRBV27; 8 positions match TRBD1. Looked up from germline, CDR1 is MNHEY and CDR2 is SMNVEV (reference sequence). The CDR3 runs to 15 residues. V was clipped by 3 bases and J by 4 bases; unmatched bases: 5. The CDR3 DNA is TGTGCCAGCAGTTTGGGGACAGGACTGTACAATGAGCAGTTCTTC. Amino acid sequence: CASSLGTGLYNEQFF.

The CDR3 DNA reads as TGTGCCAGCAGCGTAGCCTTATCGGGGCAGGTCAATGAGCAGTTCTTC. This codes for CASSVALSGQVNEQFF. The gene calls are TRBV9 and TRBJ2-1, with D perhaps TRBD1 or TRBD2 (5 bases each). The CDR3 contains 16 residues. Trimming cost V 0 bases and J 6 bases, with 16 bases left between them. In germline, CDR1 is SGDLS, CDR2 YYNGEE.

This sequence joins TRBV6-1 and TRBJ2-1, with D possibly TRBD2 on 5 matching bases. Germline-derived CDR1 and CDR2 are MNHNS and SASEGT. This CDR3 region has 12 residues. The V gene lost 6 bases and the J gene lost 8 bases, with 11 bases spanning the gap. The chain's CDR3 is CASSSDGDEQFF. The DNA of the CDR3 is TGTGCCAGCAGCTCGGACGGGGATGAGCAGTTCTTC.

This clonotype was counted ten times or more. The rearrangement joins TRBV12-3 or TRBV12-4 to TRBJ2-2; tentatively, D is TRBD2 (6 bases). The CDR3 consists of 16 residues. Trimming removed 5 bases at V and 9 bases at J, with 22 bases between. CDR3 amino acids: CASSESSGTRHRELFF. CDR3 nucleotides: TGTGCCAGCAGTGAATCATCCGGGACTCGGCACCGGGAGCTGTTTTTT.

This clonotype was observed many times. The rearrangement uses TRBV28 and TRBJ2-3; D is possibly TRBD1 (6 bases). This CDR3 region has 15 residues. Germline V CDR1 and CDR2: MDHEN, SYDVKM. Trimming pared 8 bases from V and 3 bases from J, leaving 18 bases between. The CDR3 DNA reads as TGTGCCAGCCAAAGAACAGGGCTAGGAACAGATACGCAGTATTTT. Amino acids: CASQRTGLGTDTQYF.

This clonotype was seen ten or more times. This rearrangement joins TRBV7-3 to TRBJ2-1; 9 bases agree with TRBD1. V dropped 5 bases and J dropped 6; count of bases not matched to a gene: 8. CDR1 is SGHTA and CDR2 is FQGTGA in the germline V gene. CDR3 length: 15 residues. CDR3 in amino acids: CASSRGQGLINEQFF. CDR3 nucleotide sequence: TGTGCCAGCAGCCGAGGACAGGGGCTGATCAATGAGCAGTTCTTC.

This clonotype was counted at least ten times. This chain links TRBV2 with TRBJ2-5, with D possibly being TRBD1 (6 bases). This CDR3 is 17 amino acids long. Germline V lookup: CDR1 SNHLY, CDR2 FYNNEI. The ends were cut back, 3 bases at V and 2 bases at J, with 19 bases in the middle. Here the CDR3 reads CASSDVGTLGKQETQYF. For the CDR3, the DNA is TGTGCCAGCAGTGATGTGGGGACATTGGGAAAACAAGAGACCCAGTACTTC.

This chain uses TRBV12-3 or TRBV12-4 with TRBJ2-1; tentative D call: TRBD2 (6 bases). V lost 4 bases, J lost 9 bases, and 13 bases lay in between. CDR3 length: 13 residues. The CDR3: CASSSASVSEQFF. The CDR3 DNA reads TGTGCCAGCAGTTCGGCTAGCGTCAGTGAGCAGTTCTTC.

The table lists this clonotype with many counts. The CDR3 reads CASSIGTSGIYEQYF. CDR3 sequence (DNA): TGTGCCAGCAGCATCGGGACTAGCGGAATTTACGAGCAGTACTTC. V and J are TRBV7-9 and TRBJ2-7; 11 nucleotides line up with TRBD2. Per germline, CDR1 SEHNR and CDR2 FQNEAQ (reference sequence). This CDR3 is 15 amino acids long. Germline trimming cut 5 bases from V and 4 bases from J; bases unmatched to any gene: 7. Variable domain in full (rest from reference TRBV7-9 and TRBJ2-7): DTGVSQNPRHKITKRGQNVTFRCDPISEHNRLYWYRQTLGQGPEFLTYFQNEAQLEKSRLLSDRFSAERPKGSFSTLEIQRTEQGDSAMYLCASSIGTSGIYEQYFGPGTRLTVT.

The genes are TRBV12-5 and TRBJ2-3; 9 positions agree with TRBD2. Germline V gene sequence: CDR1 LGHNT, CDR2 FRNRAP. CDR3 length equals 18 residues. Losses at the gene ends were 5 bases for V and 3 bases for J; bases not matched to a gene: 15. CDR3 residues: CASGPPPIAGVLTDTQYF. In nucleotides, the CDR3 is TGTGCTAGTGGTCCCCCTCCTATAGCGGGAGTTTTGACAGATACGCAGTATTTT. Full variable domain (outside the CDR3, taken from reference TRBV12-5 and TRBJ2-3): DARVTQTPRHKVTEMGQEVTMRCQPILGHNTVFWYRQTMMQGLELLAYFRNRAPLDDSGMPKDRFSAEMPDATLATLKIQPSEPRDSAVYFCASGPPPIAGVLTDTQYFGPGTRLTVL.

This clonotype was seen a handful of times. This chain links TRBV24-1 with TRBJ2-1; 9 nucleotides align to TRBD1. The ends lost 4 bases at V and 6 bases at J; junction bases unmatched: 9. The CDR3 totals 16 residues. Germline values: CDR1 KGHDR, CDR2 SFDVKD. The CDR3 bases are TGTGCCACCAGTGACACCGGGACAGGGATTTTCAATGAGCAGTTCTTC. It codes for CATSDTGTGIFNEQFF.

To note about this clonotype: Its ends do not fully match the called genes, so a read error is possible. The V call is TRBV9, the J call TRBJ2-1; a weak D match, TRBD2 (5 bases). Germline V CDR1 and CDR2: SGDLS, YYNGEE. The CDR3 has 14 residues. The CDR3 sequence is CVSSGSVTNNEQFF. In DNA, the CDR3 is TGTGTCAGCAGCGGTAGCGTGACGAACAATGAGCAGTTCTTC. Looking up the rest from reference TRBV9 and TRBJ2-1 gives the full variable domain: DSGVTQTPKHLITATGQRVTLRCSPRSGDLSVYWYQQSLDQGLQFLIQYYNGEERAKGNILERFSAQQFPDLHSELNLSSLELGDSALYFCVSSGSVTNNEQFFGPGTRLTVL.

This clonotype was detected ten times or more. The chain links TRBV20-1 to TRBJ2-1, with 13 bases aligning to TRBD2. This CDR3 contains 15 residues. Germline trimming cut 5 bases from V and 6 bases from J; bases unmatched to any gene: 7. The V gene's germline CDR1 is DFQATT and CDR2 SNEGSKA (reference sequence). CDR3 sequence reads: CSAPRLAGGSNEQFF. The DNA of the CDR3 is TGCAGTGCTCCCAGACTAGCGGGAGGTTCCAATGAGCAGTTCTTC.

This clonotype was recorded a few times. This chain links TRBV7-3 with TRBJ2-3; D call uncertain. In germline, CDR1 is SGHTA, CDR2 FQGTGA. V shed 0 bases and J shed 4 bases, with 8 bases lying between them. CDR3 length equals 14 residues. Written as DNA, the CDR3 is TGTGCCAGCAGCTTAACGTTCCGCTCAGATACGCAGTATTTT. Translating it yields CASSLTFRSDTQYF. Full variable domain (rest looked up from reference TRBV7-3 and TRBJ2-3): GAGVSQTPSNKVTEKGKYVELRCDPISGHTALYWYRQSLGQGPEFLIYFQGTGAADDSGLPNDRFFAVRPEGSVSTLKIQRTERGDSAVYLCASSLTFRSDTQYFGPGTRLTVL.

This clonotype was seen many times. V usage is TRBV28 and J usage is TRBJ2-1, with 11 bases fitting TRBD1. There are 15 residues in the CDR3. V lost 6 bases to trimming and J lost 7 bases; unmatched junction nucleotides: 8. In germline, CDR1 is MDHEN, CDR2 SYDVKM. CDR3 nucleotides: TGTGCCAGCAGACGTGGACAGGGGGCCATTAATGAGCAGTTCTTC. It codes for CASRRGQGAINEQFF.

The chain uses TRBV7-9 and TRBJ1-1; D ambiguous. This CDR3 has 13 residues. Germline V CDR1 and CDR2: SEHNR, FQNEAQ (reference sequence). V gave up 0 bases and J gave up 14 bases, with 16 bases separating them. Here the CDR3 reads CASSLAGGPLRFF. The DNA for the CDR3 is TGTGCCAGCAGCTTAGCCGGAGGGCCTCTTAGGTTCTTT. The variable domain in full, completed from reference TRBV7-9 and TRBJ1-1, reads DTGVSQNPRHKITKRGQNVTFRCDPISEHNRLYWYRQTLGQGPEFLTYFQNEAQLEKSRLLSDRFSAERPKGSFSTLEIQRTEQGDSAMYLCASSLAGGPLRFFGQGTRLTVV.